This is a list of T cell receptor beta chains from one sample in a study of blood T cells in healthy people across ages. TCRdb called the 5' RACE reads again in MiXCR, with one record for every CDR3 protein. The sample records 550,000 to 750,000 distinct CDR3 sequences, under 25% being singletons. Sequencing was done on a sample of blood. These receptors were taken from a man in his sixties or seventies in good health. The CDR3 runs from the conserved cysteine through the conserved F or W. The order of the fields is clone size, V gene, J gene, D gene, CDR3 protein, CDR3 DNA. A D gene is named only where the DNA matches it firmly. Expanded clones get a size class; other rows say once, few or many, or leave the size out.

clone_size: NA; v_call: TRBV6-1; j_call: TRBJ1-1; d_call: NA; cdr3_aa: CASSFDSMNTEAFF; cdr3_nt: TGTGCCAGCAGTTTCGACAGCATGAACACTGAAGCTTTCTTT
clone_size: NA; v_call: TRBV10-3; j_call: TRBJ2-1; d_call: NA; cdr3_aa: CAISVESRVSSYNEQFF; cdr3_nt: TGTGCCATCAGTGTAGAAAGCAGGGTGAGCTCCTACAATGAGCAGTTCTTC
clone_size: few; v_call: TRBV20-1; j_call: TRBJ1-4; d_call: TRBD1; cdr3_aa: CSARGIGQAGFEKLFF; cdr3_nt: TGCAGTGCTAGAGGGATAGGACAGGCTGGTTTTGAAAAACTGTTTTTT
clone_size: NA; v_call: TRBV7-3; j_call: TRBJ2-3; d_call: NA; cdr3_aa: CASRIVSPTDTQYF; cdr3_nt: TGTGCCAGCAGGATAGTGAGTCCCACAGATACGCAGTATTTT
clone_size: few; v_call: TRBV7-9; j_call: TRBJ2-1; d_call: NA; cdr3_aa: CASSSIRSSYNEQFF; cdr3_nt: TGTGCCAGCAGCTCGATAAGGAGCTCCTACAATGAGCAGTTCTTC
clone_size: few; v_call: TRBV6-5; j_call: TRBJ1-6; d_call: NA; cdr3_aa: CASSYGDSPLHF; cdr3_nt: TGTGCCAGCAGTTACGGGGATTCACCCCTCCACTTT
clone_size: NA; v_call: TRBV2; j_call: TRBJ2-7; d_call: NA; cdr3_aa: CASSDQGKISYEQYF; cdr3_nt: TGTGCCAGCAGTGACCAGGGGAAGATTTCCTACGAGCAGTACTTC
clone_size: few; v_call: TRBV7-8; j_call: TRBJ2-5; d_call: NA; cdr3_aa: CASSPVDLREQYF; cdr3_nt: TGTGCCAGCAGCCCCGTGGATCTACGGGAGCAGTACTTC
clone_size: NA; v_call: TRBV20-1; j_call: TRBJ2-1; d_call: NA; cdr3_aa: CSARTGVGAYNEQFF; cdr3_nt: TGCAGTGCCAGAACCGGGGTAGGGGCCTACAATGAGCAGTTCTTC
clone_size: few; v_call: TRBV20-1; j_call: TRBJ1-1; d_call: NA; cdr3_aa: CKVEAGMYGAFF; cdr3_nt: TGCAAAGTGGAGGCCGGCATGTATGGAGCTTTCTTT
clone_size: few; v_call: TRBV3-1; j_call: TRBJ2-5; d_call: NA; cdr3_aa: CASSRGYQETQHF; cdr3_nt: TGTGCCAGCAGCCGGGGGTACCAAGAGACCCAGCACTTC
clone_size: few; v_call: TRBV5-1; j_call: TRBJ2-3; d_call: NA; cdr3_aa: CASSANRDPTDTQYF; cdr3_nt: TGCGCCAGCAGCGCTAACAGGGACCCCACAGATACGCAGTATTTT
clone_size: few; v_call: TRBV6-6; j_call: TRBJ2-2; d_call: TRBD2; cdr3_aa: CASSPIAGAATGELFF; cdr3_nt: TGTGCCAGCAGTCCGATAGCGGGAGCAGCCACCGGGGAGCTGTTTTTT
clone_size: NA; v_call: TRBV20-1; j_call: TRBJ1-5; d_call: TRBD1; cdr3_aa: CSAQTGDRNQPQHF; cdr3_nt: TGCAGTGCTCAGACAGGGGACCGGAATCAGCCCCAGCATTTT
clone_size: NA; v_call: TRBV5-1; j_call: TRBJ2-5; d_call: NA; cdr3_aa: CASSLRPHETQYF; cdr3_nt: TGCGCCAGCAGCTTGCGGCCCCATGAGACCCAGTACTTC
clone_size: NA; v_call: TRBV28; j_call: TRBJ2-7; d_call: NA; cdr3_aa: CASTLGGLEQYF; cdr3_nt: TGTGCCAGCACCTTAGGGGGTCTCGAGCAGTACTTC
clone_size: NA; v_call: TRBV28; j_call: TRBJ2-3; d_call: TRBD1; cdr3_aa: CASSFPGTGRTDTQYF; cdr3_nt: TGTGCCAGCAGTTTCCCCGGGACAGGGAGGACAGATACGCAGTATTTT
clone_size: NA; v_call: TRBV27; j_call: TRBJ2-3; d_call: TRBD2; cdr3_aa: CASGANSGLADTQYF; cdr3_nt: TGTGCCAGCGGCGCAAATAGCGGGCTCGCAGATACGCAGTATTTT
clone_size: NA; v_call: TRBV21-1; j_call: TRBJ2-5; d_call: NA; cdr3_aa: CASRGARFGETQYF; cdr3_nt: TGTGCCAGCAGGGGGGCCAGATTTGGGGAGACCCAGTACTTC
clone_size: many; v_call: TRBV7-9; j_call: TRBJ2-1; d_call: TRBD2; cdr3_aa: CASSPRLAGYNEQFF; cdr3_nt: TGTGCCAGCAGCCCCCGACTAGCGGGCTACAATGAGCAGTTCTTC
clone_size: NA; v_call: TRBV27; j_call: TRBJ2-7; d_call: TRBD1; cdr3_aa: CASSLKPDRGLNEQYF; cdr3_nt: TGTGCCAGCAGTTTAAAACCGGACAGGGGGCTGAACGAGCAGTACTTC
clone_size: NA; v_call: TRBV6-5; j_call: TRBJ1-1; d_call: TRBD1; cdr3_aa: CASSYSSHRGKSEAFF; cdr3_nt: TGTGCCAGCAGTTACTCTTCCCACAGGGGGAAGTCTGAAGCTTTCTTT
clone_size: NA; v_call: TRBV20-1; j_call: TRBJ2-5; d_call: NA; cdr3_aa: CSAGGIGQVQETQYF; cdr3_nt: TGCAGTGCTGGGGGGATTGGACAGGTCCAAGAGACCCAGTACTTC
clone_size: NA; v_call: TRBV5-5; j_call: TRBJ2-7; d_call: TRBD1; cdr3_aa: CASSLEQGQPYEQYF; cdr3_nt: TGTGCCAGCAGCTTGGAACAGGGGCAACCCTACGAGCAGTACTTC
clone_size: NA; v_call: TRBV5-1; j_call: TRBJ2-1; d_call: TRBD2; cdr3_aa: CASSKGLAGVDEQFF; cdr3_nt: TGCGCCAGCAGCAAGGGACTAGCGGGAGTGGATGAGCAGTTCTTC
clone_size: few; v_call: TRBV5-6; j_call: TRBJ2-5; d_call: TRBD2; cdr3_aa: CASSSGTSGIVKGKTQYF; cdr3_nt: TGTGCCAGCAGCTCCGGGACTAGCGGGATAGTAAAGGGAAAGACCCAGTACTTC
clone_size: NA; v_call: TRBV3-1; j_call: TRBJ2-1; d_call: TRBD2; cdr3_aa: CASRVEKAGEGQFF; cdr3_nt: TGTGCCAGCAGGGTCGAGAAAGCGGGAGAGGGGCAGTTCTTC
clone_size: few; v_call: TRBV6-1; j_call: TRBJ2-6; d_call: NA; cdr3_aa: CASSVEAGANVLTF; cdr3_nt: TGTGCCAGCAGTGTAGAGGCTGGGGCCAACGTCCTGACTTTC
clone_size: NA; v_call: TRBV2; j_call: TRBJ2-6; d_call: NA; cdr3_aa: CASMSRLSGANVLTF; cdr3_nt: TGTGCCAGCATGTCCCGTCTCTCTGGGGCCAACGTCCTGACTTTC
clone_size: NA; v_call: TRBV28; j_call: TRBJ1-3; d_call: NA; cdr3_aa: CASSSPGRRRDTIYF; cdr3_nt: TGTGCCAGCAGCTCTCCAGGGAGGCGCCGGGACACCATATATTTT
clone_size: many; v_call: TRBV14; j_call: TRBJ2-1; d_call: NA; cdr3_aa: CASSQGTGLSGTSSYNEQFF; cdr3_nt: TGTGCCAGCAGCCAAGGGACAGGGCTTAGCGGGACGAGCTCCTACAATGAGCAGTTCTTC
clone_size: NA; v_call: TRBV20-1; j_call: TRBJ1-1; d_call: TRBD1; cdr3_aa: CSARPGQAVPSNTEAFF; cdr3_nt: TGCAGTGCTCGACCAGGACAGGCGGTTCCCTCGAACACTGAAGCTTTCTTT
clone_size: few; v_call: TRBV13; j_call: TRBJ2-3; d_call: NA; cdr3_aa: CASSVYRGGTTDTQYF; cdr3_nt: TGTGCCAGCAGCGTATACAGGGGGGGGACCACAGATACGCAGTATTTT
clone_size: NA; v_call: TRBV5-1; j_call: TRBJ2-5; d_call: TRBD1; cdr3_aa: CASSLEGQGLSETQYF; cdr3_nt: TGCGCCAGCAGCTTGGAGGGACAGGGGTTGTCAGAGACCCAGTACTTC
clone_size: few; v_call: TRBV6-1; j_call: TRBJ2-6; d_call: NA; cdr3_aa: CASQTTGANVLTF; cdr3_nt: TGTGCCAGCCAAACAACAGGGGCCAACGTCCTGACTTTC
clone_size: many; v_call: TRBV29-1; j_call: TRBJ2-7; d_call: NA; cdr3_aa: CSVGDTYEQYF; cdr3_nt: TGCAGCGTGGGGGACACTTACGAGCAGTACTTC
clone_size: NA; v_call: TRBV28; j_call: TRBJ2-1; d_call: TRBD2; cdr3_aa: CASSGTGTSGSSVYGEQFF; cdr3_nt: TGTGCCAGCAGTGGGACCGGGACTAGCGGGAGCTCGGTGTACGGTGAGCAGTTCTTC
clone_size: few; v_call: TRBV20-1; j_call: TRBJ2-4; d_call: NA; cdr3_aa: CSASIGGKNIQYF; cdr3_nt: TGCAGTGCTAGCATAGGGGGCAAAAACATTCAGTACTTC
clone_size: NA; v_call: TRBV5-5; j_call: TRBJ2-2; d_call: TRBD1; cdr3_aa: CASILQGATTGELFF; cdr3_nt: TGTGCCAGCATCCTACAGGGGGCGACCACCGGGGAGCTGTTTTTT
clone_size: few; v_call: TRBV7-2; j_call: TRBJ2-1; d_call: NA; cdr3_aa: CASSFPSRNEQFF; cdr3_nt: TGTGCCAGCAGCTTCCCCTCCCGTAATGAGCAGTTCTTC
clone_size: many; v_call: TRBV3-1; j_call: TRBJ2-1; d_call: TRBD2; cdr3_aa: CASSQEGLFSSYNEQFF; cdr3_nt: TGTGCCAGCAGCCAAGAGGGACTATTCAGCTCCTACAATGAGCAGTTCTTC
clone_size: NA; v_call: TRBV20-1; j_call: TRBJ2-3; d_call: NA; cdr3_aa: CSARGILIDSLTDTQYF; cdr3_nt: TGCAGTGCTAGAGGGATTTTAATAGACTCTCTCACAGATACGCAGTATTTT
clone_size: NA; v_call: TRBV18; j_call: TRBJ1-2; d_call: NA; cdr3_aa: CASSGGPRANYGYTF; cdr3_nt: TGTGCCAGCTCAGGGGGACCGCGGGCTAACTATGGCTACACCTTC
clone_size: NA; v_call: TRBV2; j_call: TRBJ2-2; d_call: NA; cdr3_aa: CASRGLIAGELFF; cdr3_nt: TGTGCCAGCAGGGGGTTAATAGCCGGGGAGCTGTTTTTT
clone_size: NA; v_call: TRBV20-1; j_call: TRBJ1-2; d_call: NA; cdr3_aa: CSARDRGEERGYGYTF; cdr3_nt: TGCAGTGCTAGAGATCGAGGGGAAGAGAGAGGCTATGGCTACACCTTC
clone_size: NA; v_call: TRBV9; j_call: TRBJ2-7; d_call: TRBD2; cdr3_aa: CASSVGGSTSGIFYEQYF; cdr3_nt: TGTGCCAGCAGCGTAGGGGGGTCGACTAGCGGGATTTTCTACGAGCAGTACTTC
clone_size: NA; v_call: TRBV15; j_call: TRBJ2-5; d_call: NA; cdr3_aa: CATSRAQETQYF; cdr3_nt: TGTGCCACCAGCAGAGCCCAAGAGACCCAGTACTTC
clone_size: NA; v_call: TRBV7-2; j_call: TRBJ2-3; d_call: NA; cdr3_aa: CASSLNAGRTDTQYF; cdr3_nt: TGTGCCAGCAGCTTAAATGCCGGGAGAACAGATACGCAGTATTTT
clone_size: few; v_call: TRBV7-6; j_call: TRBJ2-5; d_call: NA; cdr3_aa: CASSSIKSPETQYF; cdr3_nt: TGTGCCAGCAGCTCCATCAAGTCGCCGGAGACCCAGTACTTC
clone_size: few; v_call: TRBV4-1; j_call: TRBJ2-7; d_call: NA; cdr3_aa: CAGSHRDPHEQYF; cdr3_nt: TGCGCCGGCAGCCACCGGGACCCCCACGAGCAGTACTTC
clone_size: few; v_call: TRBV20-1; j_call: TRBJ2-7; d_call: NA; cdr3_aa: CSARDGDYEQYF; cdr3_nt: TGCAGTGCTAGGGACGGAGATTACGAGCAGTACTTC
clone_size: NA; v_call: TRBV5-1; j_call: TRBJ1-3; d_call: NA; cdr3_aa: CASSLTLRGPGNTIYF; cdr3_nt: TGCGCCAGCAGCTTGACGCTCCGGGGTCCGGGAAACACCATATATTTT
clone_size: NA; v_call: TRBV28; j_call: TRBJ2-5; d_call: NA; cdr3_aa: CASSPSGTDETQYF; cdr3_nt: TGTGCCAGCAGTCCCTCAGGGACGGACGAGACCCAGTACTTC
clone_size: NA; v_call: TRBV2; j_call: TRBJ2-1; d_call: TRBD1; cdr3_aa: CAREATSGGEQFF; cdr3_nt: TGTGCCAGGGAGGCTACCTCAGGGGGTGAGCAGTTCTTC